Listed below are T cell receptor beta chains from one sample, sequenced in a study of T cell responses to AZD1222 COVID-19 vaccine. Libraries were prepared by immunoSEQ multiplex PCR; TCRdb keeps only in-frame clonotypes and omits some of them. This table has more than 95,000 clones, 90% to 95% appearing once. The material sequenced was peripheral blood, taken on day 0 of AZD1222 vaccination. The receptors were sampled from an adult in good health. Each CDR3 is given with its conserved first and last residue. A D gene is named only where the DNA matches it firmly. The size of a clone is reported for some rows only, either as once, few or many, or as a class for expanded clones.

NA,NA,TRBV7-9,TRBJ2-7,TGTGCCAGCAGCTCGTTGGGTGTCCACGAGCAGTACTTC,CASSSLGVHEQYF
NA,NA,TRBV3-1/TRBV3-2,TRBJ2-7,TGTGCCAGCAGCAGGGGATTCTTATACGAGCAGTACTTC,CASSRGFLYEQYF
NA,NA,TRBV5-1,TRBJ2-7,TGCGCCAGCAGCCAGTTAGATAATCCCTTCTCCTACGAGCAGTACTTC,CASSQLDNPFSYEQYF
NA,NA,TRBV28,TRBJ1-5,TGTGCCAGCAGTCAACCCGGGGGGAAGGATCAGCCCCAGCATTTT,CASSQPGGKDQPQHF
NA,NA,TRBV5-6,TRBJ1-1,TGTGCCAGCAGCTGGGAGCGGGACACTGAAGCTTTCTTT,CASSWERDTEAFF
NA,once,TRBV7-9,TRBJ2-3,TGTGCCAGCAGCTTAGTACTCCCAAGCACAGATACGCAGTATTTT,CASSLVLPSTDTQYF
NA,NA,TRBV28,TRBJ1-1,TGTGCCAGCAGGTTAAAGGACATCTTGGGTTTT,CASRLKDILGF
TRBD1,NA,TRBV29-1,TRBJ1-1,TGCAGCGTTGGCGGACAGGGGTACACTGAAGCTTTCTTT,CSVGGQGYTEAFF
NA,NA,TRBV28,TRBJ2-7,TGTGCCAGCAGGATGGGCCGTCGAAGTTCCTACGAGCAGTACTTC,CASRMGRRSSYEQYF
NA,NA,TRBV18,TRBJ2-7,TGTGCCAGCTCGCATGGACGGTCCTACGAGCAGTACTTC,CASSHGRSYEQYF